This T cell receptor (beta chain) was recovered during a study of cytomegalovirus exposure and HLA in healthy donors. Use of 60 Vbeta and 13 Jbeta primers characterized the PCR. Profiled with immunoSEQ multiplex PCR; TCRdb holds only in-frame clones, not every one. Of approximately 94,000 clones listed, roughly 72% are singletons. V lost 6 bases and J lost 2, with 10 bases in between. Germline-derived CDR1 and CDR2 are MNHEY and SMNVEV (reference sequence). CDR3 length equals 13 residues. This clone has a single count. The rearrangement joins TRBV27 to TRBJ1-1; D unclear. The source material was PBMCs. The sequence came from a man aged 25-45 years in good health and CMV-seropositive. As DNA, the CDR3 is TGTGCCAGCAGCCCCACATTTAACACTGAAGCTTTCTTT. Protein: CASSPTFNTEAFF.